This TCR beta chain was obtained from a study of blood T cell repertoires in COVID-19. In Seattle, patients joined the study during active infection and were tracked longitudinally. Clones were sequenced by immunoSEQ multiplex PCR, and TCRdb holds only the in-frame ones, with some missing. The sample consists of 290,000 or so clones, 90% to 95% of them appearing once. Germline V gives CDR1 MNHEY, CDR2 SMNVEV (reference sequence). The trim removed 6 bases at V and 2 bases at J, leaving 16 bases unmatched. This CDR3 region has 17 residues. Sequenced input: peripheral blood. The TCR sequence derives from a woman aged 25 to 45 with COVID-19, enrolled during active disease. The rearrangement joins TRBV27 to TRBJ2-7, with 7 bases fitting TRBD2. The DNA for the CDR3 is TGTGCCAGCAGCCAACGGGTATCAGCGGGAACGACCTACGAGCAGTACTTC. It translates to CASSQRVSAGTTYEQYF.